The clone carrying this T cell receptor beta chain was counted many times. Its target is unknown. A single record per CDR3 protein comes from TCRdb applying MiXCR to the 5' RACE reads. Of around 130,000 distinct CDR3 sequences detected, 16% appear once; the ten largest clones hold about 15%. These data belong to a study of T-cell memory formation after mild COVID-19. Findings and limits, study-wide: Contracting CD8+ clones were enriched in EMRA, CD4+ mainly in CM and EM. Cross-reactive memory seemingly joined, as some responding clones were found in pre-infection memory.

This CDR3 spans 11 amino acids. V lost 6 bases and J lost 8, with 8 bases in between. The rearrangement uses TRBV12-3 or TRBV12-4 and TRBJ2-1; the D is unclear. The sequence was obtained from an adult woman who had mild COVID-19 (a few samples of this study predate the infection). Cell type and time point are not known. The sample consisted of PBMCs or a T cell subset sorted from them (not recorded which). The CDR3 DNA is TGTGCCAGCAGCCCATCCGATGAGCAGTTCTTC. Its protein product is CASSPSDEQFF.